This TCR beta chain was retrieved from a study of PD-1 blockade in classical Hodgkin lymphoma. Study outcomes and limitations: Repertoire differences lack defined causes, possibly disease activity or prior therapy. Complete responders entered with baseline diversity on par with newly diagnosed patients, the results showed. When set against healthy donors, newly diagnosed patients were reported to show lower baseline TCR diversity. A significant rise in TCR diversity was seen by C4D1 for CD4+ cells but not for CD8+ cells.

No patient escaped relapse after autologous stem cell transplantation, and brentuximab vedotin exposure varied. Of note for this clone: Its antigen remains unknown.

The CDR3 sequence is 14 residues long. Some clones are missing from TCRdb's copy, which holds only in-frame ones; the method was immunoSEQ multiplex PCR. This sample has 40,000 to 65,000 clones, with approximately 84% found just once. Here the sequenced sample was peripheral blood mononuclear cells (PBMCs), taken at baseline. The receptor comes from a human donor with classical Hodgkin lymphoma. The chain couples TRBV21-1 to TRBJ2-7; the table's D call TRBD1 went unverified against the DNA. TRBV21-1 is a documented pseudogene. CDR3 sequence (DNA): TGTGCCAGCAGCAACGGGACAGTATCCTACGAGCAGTACTTC. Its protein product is CASSNGTVSYEQYF.